A selection of T cell receptor beta chains follows, all from one sample in a study of human T cells and chemical hapten exposure. TCRdb used MiXCR to reprocess the RACE reads, holding one entry per CDR3 protein. Of fewer than 300,000 distinct CDR3 sequences listed, over 8% are singletons. The specimen was whole blood, collected in connection with sensitization to the hapten diphenylcyclopropenone (DPC). The receptors here all came from a woman between 40 and 55 years old with alopecia areata. Some clones in this sample may be carry-over from other donors' samples. Each CDR3 is given with its conserved first and last residue. Fields, in order: D gene, V gene, J gene, clone size, CDR3 DNA, CDR3 protein. D genes are given only for firm matches. Some rows have no size entry. The others give once, few or many, or a class for an expanded clone.

d_call: .
v_call: TRBV6-5
j_call: TRBJ1-2
clone_size: few
cdr3_nt: TGTGCCAGCAGTTACTCGAATGAGGGGTTGAACTATGGCTACACCTTC
cdr3_aa: CASSYSNEGLNYGYTF

d_call: .
v_call: TRBV7-2
j_call: TRBJ1-1
clone_size: many
cdr3_nt: TGTGCCAGCAGCTTTTCAAGGAACACTGAAGCTTTCTTT
cdr3_aa: CASSFSRNTEAFF

d_call: .
v_call: TRBV20-1
j_call: TRBJ1-1
clone_size: few
cdr3_nt: TGCAGTGCTAGCTTTCCGATCCCAGGCACTGAAGCTTTCTTT
cdr3_aa: CSASFPIPGTEAFF

d_call: .
v_call: TRBV4-3
j_call: TRBJ1-1
clone_size: few
cdr3_nt: TGCGCCAGCAGCCAAGGACCCACAGGGAACACTGAAGCTTTCTTT
cdr3_aa: CASSQGPTGNTEAFF

d_call: .
v_call: TRBV6-2/TRBV6-3
j_call: TRBJ2-6
clone_size: many
cdr3_nt: TGTGCCAGCAGTGACAACTCTGGGGCCAACGTCCTGACTTTC
cdr3_aa: CASSDNSGANVLTF

d_call: .
v_call: TRBV28
j_call: TRBJ1-5
clone_size: .
cdr3_nt: TGTGCCAGCAGTTCGGGGGATAGCGGTCAGCCCCAGCATTTT
cdr3_aa: CASSSGDSGQPQHF

d_call: .
v_call: TRBV2
j_call: TRBJ2-1
clone_size: .
cdr3_nt: TGTGCCAGCAGTGAATCCCCCAGGGGCTCCTACAATGAGCAGTTCTTC
cdr3_aa: CASSESPRGSYNEQFF

d_call: .
v_call: TRBV29-1
j_call: TRBJ1-5
clone_size: .
cdr3_nt: TGCAGCGTGGCTACGAGGGGCAATCAGCCCCAGCATTTT
cdr3_aa: CSVATRGNQPQHF

d_call: TRBD2
v_call: TRBV29-1
j_call: TRBJ2-3
clone_size: few
cdr3_nt: TGCAGCGTTGGGGCGGGAGCGAGCACAGATACGCAGTATTTT
cdr3_aa: CSVGAGASTDTQYF

d_call: TRBD1
v_call: TRBV12-3/TRBV12-4
j_call: TRBJ1-4
clone_size: .
cdr3_nt: TGTGCCAGCAGTTTTGGACAGGGCGGAGAAAAACTGTTTTTT
cdr3_aa: CASSFGQGGEKLFF

d_call: TRBD1
v_call: TRBV20-1
j_call: TRBJ2-5
clone_size: few
cdr3_nt: TGCAGTGCCGCCTCGGGACAGGGTGCCGGGACCCAGTACTTC
cdr3_aa: CSAASGQGAGTQYF

d_call: TRBD2
v_call: TRBV27
j_call: TRBJ2-7
clone_size: few
cdr3_nt: TGTGCCAGCAGTTTGAGTAGCGGGTATTCCTACGAGCAGTACTTC
cdr3_aa: CASSLSSGYSYEQYF

d_call: TRBD2
v_call: TRBV4-2
j_call: TRBJ2-4
clone_size: .
cdr3_nt: TGTGCCAGCAGCCAACTAGCGGGAGAGGGGGAAAACATTCAGTACTTC
cdr3_aa: CASSQLAGEGENIQYF

d_call: .
v_call: TRBV28
j_call: TRBJ2-5
clone_size: .
cdr3_nt: TGTGCCAGCAGTTTCACCCCAGAGGGGCTGGTAGAGACCCAGTACTTC
cdr3_aa: CASSFTPEGLVETQYF

d_call: TRBD1
v_call: TRBV6-6
j_call: TRBJ1-3
clone_size: .
cdr3_nt: TGTGCTAGCAGGTCTGGGACAGGGCCTGGAAACACCATATATTTT
cdr3_aa: CASRSGTGPGNTIYF

d_call: .
v_call: TRBV28
j_call: TRBJ2-3
clone_size: .
cdr3_nt: TGTGCCAGCCAGGGACCCTTAGCCACAGATACGCAGTATTTT
cdr3_aa: CASQGPLATDTQYF

d_call: .
v_call: TRBV7-2
j_call: TRBJ1-4
clone_size: few
cdr3_nt: TGTGCCAGCAGCTTACAGGTCGGGGCAAATGAAAAACTGTTTTTT
cdr3_aa: CASSLQVGANEKLFF

d_call: .
v_call: TRBV28
j_call: TRBJ2-7
clone_size: .
cdr3_nt: TGTGCCAGCCGTAGCGGAGGCCCCTACGAGCAGTACTTC
cdr3_aa: CASRSGGPYEQYF

d_call: TRBD1
v_call: TRBV20-1
j_call: TRBJ1-1
clone_size: .
cdr3_nt: TGCAGTGCTAGCCAGGGGGCGGGGAACACTGAAGCTTTCTTT
cdr3_aa: CSASQGAGNTEAFF

d_call: TRBD1
v_call: TRBV5-1
j_call: TRBJ2-7
clone_size: few
cdr3_nt: TGCGCCAGCAGCTCGACAGGGCGTGAGCAGTACTTC
cdr3_aa: CASSSTGREQYF

d_call: .
v_call: TRBV10-3
j_call: TRBJ2-5
clone_size: many
cdr3_nt: TGTGCCATCAGTGATGGAGACAGGCGCCGCGAGACCCAGTACTTC
cdr3_aa: CAISDGDRRRETQYF

d_call: .
v_call: TRBV29-1
j_call: TRBJ2-1
clone_size: .
cdr3_nt: TGCAGCGCCCGAGAGGTAGCCCGGGGAAATGAGCAGTTCTTC
cdr3_aa: CSAREVARGNEQFF

d_call: TRBD2
v_call: TRBV6-2/TRBV6-3
j_call: TRBJ2-7
clone_size: .
cdr3_nt: TGTGCCAGCAGTTCATCGGGACTATTCCTAGCCTACGAGCAGTACTTC
cdr3_aa: CASSSSGLFLAYEQYF

d_call: .
v_call: TRBV6-5
j_call: TRBJ2-7
clone_size: .
cdr3_nt: TGTGCCAGCAGTTACCACAAAACCTACGAGCAGTACTTC
cdr3_aa: CASSYHKTYEQYF

d_call: TRBD1
v_call: TRBV25-1
j_call: TRBJ2-7
clone_size: .
cdr3_nt: TGTGCCAGCGGGGGACAGGGCGCCTACGAGCAGTACTTC
cdr3_aa: CASGGQGAYEQYF

d_call: TRBD2
v_call: TRBV12-3/TRBV12-4
j_call: TRBJ2-5
clone_size: few
cdr3_nt: TGTGCCAGCACTCCACTAGCGGGAGTCGGGGAGACCCAGTACTTC
cdr3_aa: CASTPLAGVGETQYF

d_call: .
v_call: TRBV28
j_call: TRBJ2-3
clone_size: .
cdr3_nt: TGTGCCAGCAGTTTAAGGGTCCCAGATACGCAGTATTTT
cdr3_aa: CASSLRVPDTQYF

d_call: TRBD1
v_call: TRBV11-2
j_call: TRBJ2-5
clone_size: few
cdr3_nt: TGTGCCAGCAGCTTAACCGCAGGACAGGGGGAGACCCAGTACTTC
cdr3_aa: CASSLTAGQGETQYF

d_call: .
v_call: TRBV21-1
j_call: TRBJ1-2
clone_size: many
cdr3_nt: TGTGCCAGTACAAAGACCCGGACAGTGAATTATGGCTACACCTTC
cdr3_aa: CASTKTRTVNYGYTF

d_call: .
v_call: TRBV20-1
j_call: TRBJ2-7
clone_size: .
cdr3_nt: TGCAGTGCTAGTGCGGGTCTTGGACAAGAAGGGTACTTC
cdr3_aa: CSASAGLGQEGYF

d_call: .
v_call: TRBV5-1
j_call: TRBJ2-1
clone_size: .
cdr3_nt: TGCGCCAGCAGCTTGGGAATAGGGCGGGTACTCCCCAGGTACAATGAGCAGTTCTTC
cdr3_aa: CASSLGIGRVLPRYNEQFF

d_call: TRBD2
v_call: TRBV20-1
j_call: TRBJ2-7
clone_size: .
cdr3_nt: TGCAGTGCTAGACAACTAAGCGGGAGTGTTTACGGGCAGTACTTC
cdr3_aa: CSARQLSGSVYGQYF

d_call: .
v_call: TRBV7-2
j_call: TRBJ1-2
clone_size: many
cdr3_nt: TGTGCCAGCAGCTTAACAGGCGGGTCAGGGGACTATGGCTACACCTTC
cdr3_aa: CASSLTGGSGDYGYTF

d_call: TRBD1
v_call: TRBV7-9
j_call: TRBJ1-5
clone_size: many
cdr3_nt: TGTGCCAGCAGCTTAAACGAGAGACAGGGAGACCAGCCCCAGCATTTT
cdr3_aa: CASSLNERQGDQPQHF

d_call: .
v_call: TRBV5-5
j_call: TRBJ2-7
clone_size: .
cdr3_nt: TGTGCCAGCAGCTTGGATCGATACTCCTACGAGCAGTACTTC
cdr3_aa: CASSLDRYSYEQYF

d_call: .
v_call: TRBV12-3/TRBV12-4
j_call: TRBJ1-2
clone_size: many
cdr3_nt: TGTGCCAGCAGTTTCGGACGTGAGGGGGCTAACTATGGCTACACCTTC
cdr3_aa: CASSFGREGANYGYTF

d_call: TRBD1
v_call: TRBV7-9
j_call: TRBJ1-5
clone_size: .
cdr3_nt: TGTGCCAGCAGCGGAGGACAGGGCGACAATAGCAATCAGCCCCAGCATTTT
cdr3_aa: CASSGGQGDNSNQPQHF

d_call: .
v_call: TRBV7-2
j_call: TRBJ2-6
clone_size: few
cdr3_nt: TGTGCCAGCAGCTTAAGAGATGGGGCCAACGTCCTGACTTTC
cdr3_aa: CASSLRDGANVLTF

d_call: TRBD1
v_call: TRBV5-1
j_call: TRBJ1-1
clone_size: many
cdr3_nt: TGCGCCAGCAGCTTGGACGGACAGGGGGCGGTTTACACTGAAGCTTTCTTT
cdr3_aa: CASSLDGQGAVYTEAFF

d_call: .
v_call: TRBV6-2/TRBV6-3
j_call: TRBJ2-7
clone_size: few
cdr3_nt: TGTGCCAGCAGTACGCAGGCTACCTACGAGCAGTACTTC
cdr3_aa: CASSTQATYEQYF

d_call: TRBD2
v_call: TRBV27
j_call: TRBJ2-1
clone_size: many
cdr3_nt: TGTGCCAGCAGAATAGCGGGAGTGGGATCCTACAATGAGCAGTTCTTC
cdr3_aa: CASRIAGVGSYNEQFF

d_call: .
v_call: TRBV4-1
j_call: TRBJ1-3
clone_size: .
cdr3_nt: TGCGCCAGCAGCCCTCAGGGGCCTGGAAACACCATATATTTT
cdr3_aa: CASSPQGPGNTIYF

d_call: TRBD2
v_call: TRBV4-3
j_call: TRBJ2-7
clone_size: few
cdr3_nt: TGCGCCAGCAGCCAAGATCGGTCCGGGACTAGCGGGGGGAGCTCCTACGAGCAGTACTTC
cdr3_aa: CASSQDRSGTSGGSSYEQYF

d_call: .
v_call: TRBV18
j_call: TRBJ1-4
clone_size: few
cdr3_nt: TGTGCCAGCTCACCCGGACAGTTTACCAATGAAAAACTGTTTTTT
cdr3_aa: CASSPGQFTNEKLFF

d_call: TRBD2
v_call: TRBV12-3/TRBV12-4
j_call: TRBJ2-1
clone_size: few
cdr3_nt: TGTGCCAGCAGTTTGGCTAGCGGGAGGGCCAATGAGCAGTTCTTC
cdr3_aa: CASSLASGRANEQFF